Below, 32 T cell receptor beta chains from the same sample are listed, as sequenced in a study of blood T cell repertoires in COVID-19. Measured with immunoSEQ multiplex PCR; TCRdb has only the in-frame clones, and not every one. The sample has about 270,000 clones, about nine tenths seen once. Source material: PBMCs or T cells enriched from blood (not recorded which). The receptors were sampled from a man between 18 and 35 years old who had recovered from COVID-19.

V and J are TRBV10-2 and TRBJ2-2, with 9 nucleotides matching TRBD2. The V gene's germline CDR1 is WSHSY and CDR2 SAAADI. The CDR3 has 14 residues. The trim removed 4 bases at V and 6 bases at J, leaving 3 bases unmatched. The CDR3 here is CASSGTSVAGELFF. The CDR3 DNA sequence: TGCGCCAGCAGTGGGACTAGCGTCGCCGGGGAGCTGTTTTTT.

The chain employs TRBV10-3 and TRBJ1-2, with TRBD1 matching over 7 bases. The germline CDR1 and CDR2 sequences are ENHRY and SYGVKD. V shed 7 bases and J 6 bases; nucleotides not matched to a gene: 11. The CDR3 contains 14 residues. The CDR3 protein is CAINPINRGHGYTF. CDR3 DNA: TGTGCCATCAACCCTATTAACAGGGGCCATGGCTACACCTTC.

The chain is built from TRBV30 and TRBJ2-5; TRBD1 matches at 7 bases. After removal of 0 bases from V and 6 bases from J, the junction contained 13 bases not matched to a gene. The CDR3 is made up of 16 amino acids. Germline V gives CDR1 GTSNPN, CDR2 SVGIG (reference sequence). CDR3 in amino acids: CAWSVLWDSDSKTQYF. CDR3 sequence (DNA): TGTGCCTGGAGTGTACTGTGGGACAGTGACTCGAAGACCCAGTACTTC. The full variable domain, in which reference TRBV30 and TRBJ2-5 provide the parts outside the CDR3, is SQTIHQWPATLVQPVGSPLSLECTVEGTSNPNLYWYRQAAGRGLQLLFYSVGIGQISSEVPQNLSASRPQDRQFILSSKKLLLSDSGFYLCAWSVLWDSDSKTQYFGPGTRLLVL.

This clone was found once. The chain carries TRBV5-1 and TRBJ1-1; D is unclear. The CDR3 extends over 13 amino acids. The germline V gene has CDR1 SGHRS and CDR2 YFSETQ. Trimming left V 5 bases short and J 2 bases short, with 10 bases between. CDR3 protein: CASRREVNTEAFF. The CDR3, as DNA: TGCGCCAGCAGGAGGGAGGTTAACACTGAAGCTTTCTTT.

This clone was counted a single time. CDR3 sequence (DNA): TGCAGCGTTTTAACTAGATCATCTTTCAATGAGCAGTTCTTC. The encoded protein is CSVLTRSSFNEQFF. This chain uses TRBV29-1 with TRBJ2-1, with a possible D match to TRBD2 (5 bases). Trimming left V 5 bases short and J 6 bases short, with 17 bases between. The CDR3 loop spans 14 amino acids. Per the germline V gene, CDR1 is SQVTM and CDR2 is ANQGSEA.

The chain has TRBV4-1 and TRBJ2-3; no definite D call. V lost 4 bases and J lost 0, with 11 bases in between. CDR1 and CDR2 (germline): MGHRA, YSYEKL. This CDR3 contains 15 residues. CDR3 sequence reads: CASSPPRVSTDTQYF. CDR3 sequence (DNA): TGCGCCAGCAGCCCCCCCCGAGTGAGCACAGATACGCAGTATTTT.

This chain connects TRBV5-1 to TRBJ2-1; 7 positions match TRBD1. The CDR3 runs to 15 residues. Losses at the gene ends were 0 bases for V and 4 bases for J; bases not matched to a gene: 4. The germline V gene has CDR1 SGHRS and CDR2 YFSETQ. The CDR3 protein is CASSLGQGEYNEQFF. In DNA form, the CDR3 reads TGCGCCAGCAGCTTGGGGCAGGGGGAATACAATGAGCAGTTCTTC.

The chain uses TRBV19 and TRBJ1-3; D call uncertain. V was trimmed by 5 bases and J by 4 bases, leaving 12 bases between them. The CDR3 has 14 residues. The germline V gene encodes CDR1 LNHDA and CDR2 SQIVND (reference sequence). CDR3 protein: CASSDSLRGNTIYF. Written as DNA, the CDR3 is TGTGCCAGTAGTGATTCACTGCGGGGAAACACCATATATTTT.

This chain uses TRBV7-8 with TRBJ2-1, with 7 nucleotides matching TRBD1. The CDR3 has 13 residues. J gave up 6 bases and V 4 bases, and 3 bases lay outside the gene matches. Germline-derived CDR1 and CDR2 are SGHVS and FQNEAQ. As DNA, the CDR3 is TGTGCCAGCAGCTCTGACAGGGCCAATGAGCAGTTCTTC. Protein sequence: CASSSDRANEQFF.

The rearrangement links TRBV25-1 to TRBJ2-3; the D gene is possibly TRBD1 (8 bases). The V and J ends lost 4 bases and 2 bases respectively, with 16 bases between them. Germline CDR1 and CDR2: MGHDK and SYGVNS. The CDR3 has 16 amino acids. The CDR3 loop reads CASSGGGQEITDTQYF. The CDR3 nucleotides are TGTGCCAGCAGTGGGGGGGGACAGGAGATCACAGATACGCAGTATTTT.

The chain has TRBV28 and TRBJ1-6, with 8 bases identical to TRBD1. J lost 5 bases, V lost 6 bases, and 9 bases had no gene match. Germline CDR1 reads MDHEN; CDR2 reads SYDVKM. The CDR3 has 16 amino acids. The CDR3 protein is CASRTGQDLHNSPLHF. The CDR3 nucleotides are TGTGCCAGCAGAACGGGACAGGATCTCCATAATTCACCCCTCCACTTT.

This rearrangement joins TRBV5-5 to TRBJ1-5; 11 bases fit TRBD1. The CDR3 is 15 residues long. V was pared by 4 bases and J by 6 bases, with 6 bases of the junction left unmatched. Germline loops: CDR1 SGHKS, CDR2 YYEKEE (reference sequence). The CDR3 nucleotides read TGTGCCAGCAGCCGGGGACAGGGGGTCACTCAGCCCCAGCATTTT. Translating it yields CASSRGQGVTQPQHF.

The chain employs TRBV5-4 and TRBJ2-1; D possibly corresponds to TRBD1 (5 bases). This CDR3 comprises 15 residues. Germline V lookup: CDR1 SGHNT, CDR2 YYREEE (reference sequence). The ends were cut back, 5 bases at V and 0 bases at J, with 12 bases in the middle. CDR3 loop: CASSLGQSSYNEQFF. The CDR3 DNA reads as TGTGCCAGCAGTCTGGGGCAAAGCTCCTACAATGAGCAGTTCTTC. Full variable domain (remainder filled in from reference TRBV5-4 and TRBJ2-1): ETGVTQSPTHLIKTRGQQVTLRCSSQSGHNTVSWYQQALGQGPQFIFQYYREEENGRGNFPPRFSGLQFPNYSSELNVNALELDDSALYLCASSLGQSSYNEQFFGPGTRLTVL.

The genes are TRBV24-1 and TRBJ2-2; D is perhaps TRBD2 (7 bases). V was pared by 2 bases and J by 2 bases, with 23 bases between. Germline V lookup: CDR1 KGHDR, CDR2 SFDVKD. This CDR3 contains 20 residues. CDR3 DNA: TGTGCCACCAGTGATTCCACCACCGTTCTAGGGGGACTAAACACCGGGGAGCTGTTTTTT. Encoded protein: CATSDSTTVLGGLNTGELFF.

The J gene is TRBJ1-2, the V gene TRBV6-1, with D possibly being TRBD1 (5 bases). The CDR3 length is 19 residues. Germline assignment: CDR1 MNHNS and CDR2 SASEGT. V was cut by 2 bases and J by 4 bases, with 26 bases left in between. For the CDR3, the DNA is TGTGCCAGCAGTGAATCGGTTTTCAGGGATAGGCGGGGGATCTATGGCTACACCTTC. Translating it yields CASSESVFRDRRGIYGYTF.

Comment on this clone: Additional DNA sequences in this sample encode the identical CDR3. The genes are TRBV28 and TRBJ1-1; maybe TRBD1 (5 bases). Trimming pared 2 bases from V and 5 bases from J, leaving 6 bases between. The CDR3 runs to 12 residues. CDR1 is MDHEN, CDR2 SYDVKM, per germline. DNA for the CDR3: TGTGCCAGCAGTTTAAGGGGAACTGAAGCTTTCTTT. The encoded protein is CASSLRGTEAFF.

The chain has TRBV7-2 and TRBJ1-1, with D hard to call. Trimming removed 3 bases at V and 5 bases at J, with 10 bases between. The CDR3 is made up of 13 amino acids. Germline CDR1 is SGHTA and CDR2 is FQGNSA. CDR3 sequence (DNA): TGTGCCAGCAGCTTTTGGGGAGGGACTGAAGCTTTCTTT. Translating it yields CASSFWGGTEAFF.

The chain uses TRBV6-4 and TRBJ1-5; D might be TRBD1 (5 bases). This CDR3 contains 13 residues. From germline, CDR1 is MRHNA and CDR2 SNTAGT. V dropped 6 bases and J dropped 6 bases, with 12 bases sitting between them. CDR3 sequence (DNA): TGTGCCAGCAGCAGGGAGGTGCGTCAGCCCCAGCATTTT. Encoded protein: CASSREVRQPQHF.

This rearrangement joins TRBV7-9 to TRBJ1-1; D is uncertain. Trimming pared 7 bases from V and 3 bases from J, leaving 9 bases between. This CDR3 is 12 amino acids long. Germline CDR1 is SEHNR and CDR2 is FQNEAQ (reference sequence). CDR3 protein: CASNWEDTEAFF. In DNA form, the CDR3 reads TGTGCCAGCAATTGGGAGGACACTGAAGCTTTCTTT.

The chain joins TRBV24-1 to TRBJ1-2; a possible D gene is TRBD1 (5 bases). The V and J ends lost 9 bases and 5 bases respectively, with 18 bases between them. Germline V CDR1 and CDR2: KGHDR, SFDVKD. This CDR3 is 14 amino acids long. The CDR3 region has the DNA TGTGCCACCCTACCCTGGGCAGGGTCGTATGGCTACACCTTC. This translates into CATLPWAGSYGYTF.

J is TRBJ2-2 and V is TRBV10-1, with D maybe TRBD1 (5 bases). The V gene lost 5 bases and the J gene lost 2 bases, with 9 bases spanning the gap. This CDR3 is 14 amino acids long. CDR1 and CDR2 from the germline V gene are WNHNN and SYGVQD (reference sequence). CDR3 in amino acids: CASSPDSNTGELFF. CDR3 coding DNA: TGCGCCAGCAGTCCCGACAGCAACACCGGGGAGCTGTTTTTT.

V and J are TRBV30 and TRBJ2-7; 9 nucleotides align to TRBD2. This CDR3 has 17 amino acids. V lost 3 bases and J lost 8; bases outside the gene matches: 20. Germline V gene lookup returns CDR1 GTSNPN and CDR2 SVGIG (reference sequence). CDR3 sequence (DNA): TGTGCCTGGAGCCGCTGGGGTTTGGCTAGCGGGGACCTGAAGCAGTACTTC. Translating gives CAWSRWGLASGDLKQYF.

The J gene is TRBJ2-4, the V gene TRBV28; D uncertain. This CDR3 has 14 residues. V lost 7 bases to trimming and J lost 0 bases, with 10 bases between them. Germline assignment: CDR1 MDHEN and CDR2 SYDVKM. CDR3 nucleotides: TGTGCCAGCAAGAACAACCTAGCCAAAAACATTCAGTACTTC. Translation gives CASKNNLAKNIQYF.

The chain joins TRBV10-2 to TRBJ2-7; 12 positions agree with TRBD1. CDR3 size: 14 residues. The trim removed 6 bases at V and 7 bases at J, leaving 7 bases unmatched. CDR1 is WSHSY and CDR2 is SAAADI in the germline V gene. The CDR3 nucleotides are TGCGCCAGCAGCGATGGGACAGGGGGCAGGGAGCAGTACTTC. Its translation is CASSDGTGGREQYF.

Only one count was recorded for this clone. This chain connects TRBV6-5 to TRBJ1-1, with D unresolved. The CDR3 runs to 15 residues. Trimming cost V 6 bases and J 0 bases, with 14 bases left between them. The germline CDR1 and CDR2 sequences are MNHEY and SVGAGI. The CDR3 nucleotides are TGTGCCAGCAGGGAGGCCGGCCTCATGAACACTGAAGCTTTCTTT. Its protein is CASREAGLMNTEAFF.

The rearrangement joins TRBV27 to TRBJ2-1, with 11 bases matching TRBD2. This CDR3 is built from 17 residues. V lost 5 bases and J lost 1; bases outside the gene matches: 7. Germline V CDR1 and CDR2: MNHEY, SMNVEV (reference sequence). CDR3 in DNA: TGTGCCAGCAGTCCCCTGGGGACTAGCGGATCCTACAATGAGCAGTTCTTC. Its translation is CASSPLGTSGSYNEQFF.

The rearrangement uses TRBV18 and TRBJ2-2; 10 bases line up with TRBD2. Germline-derived CDR1 and CDR2 are KGHSH and LQKENI. The CDR3 is 18 residues long. After removal of 6 bases from V and 1 base from J, the junction contained 11 bases not matched to a gene. This chain's CDR3 is CASSLYHLAGENTGELFF. The CDR3 nucleotides read TGTGCCAGCTCCCTCTACCATCTAGCGGGGGAGAACACCGGGGAGCTGTTTTTT. Together with reference TRBV18 and TRBJ2-2, the CDR3 gives the full variable domain: NAGVMQNPRHLVRRRGQEARLRCSPMKGHSHVYWYRQLPEEGLKFMVYLQKENIIDESGMPKERFSAEFPKEGPSILRIQQVVRGDSAAYFCASSLYHLAGENTGELFFGEGSRLTVL.

The CDR3 DNA reads TGTGCCACCTCCTCGCGGGGTGGGGTCTACAATGAGCAGTTCTTC. It encodes CATSSRGGVYNEQFF. This chain joins TRBV24-1 and TRBJ2-1; TRBD2 might be the D (6 bases). Germline V lookup: CDR1 KGHDR, CDR2 SFDVKD. The CDR3 has 15 residues. The V end was cut by 9 bases, the J end by 3 bases, with 17 bases between.

The chain carries TRBV24-1 and TRBJ2-1; possibly TRBD2 for D (5 bases). V lost 5 bases and J lost 7, with 8 bases in between. CDR3 length: 12 amino acids. CDR1 KGHDR and CDR2 SFDVKD come from the germline V gene. The CDR3 nucleotides are TGTGCCACCAGTGCCCTAGCAAATGAGCAGTTCTTC. It is translated as CATSALANEQFF.

The chain is built from TRBV5-1 and TRBJ2-1, with 8 bases identical to TRBD2. The junction had 7 bases not matched to a gene; V was cut back by 5 bases and J by 0 bases. CDR1 is SGHRS, CDR2 YFSETQ, per germline. The CDR3 sequence is 16 residues long. For the CDR3, the DNA is TGCGCCAGCAGTATGGGGCGGGAGGACTCCTACAATGAGCAGTTCTTC. Protein: CASSMGREDSYNEQFF.

This clone was counted once. The gene calls are TRBV7-9 and TRBJ2-1, with no clear D. Per the germline V gene, CDR1 is SEHNR and CDR2 is FQNEAQ (reference sequence). V was pared by 1 base and J by 6 bases, with 10 bases between. There are 14 residues in the CDR3. CDR3 DNA: TGTGCCAGCAGCTTAGACCTCTATATCAATGAGCAGTTCTTC. Protein product: CASSLDLYINEQFF.

This clone occurred a few times. DNA of the CDR3: TGTGCCAGCAGCCCCGAGACTAGCGGATACGAGCAGTACTTC. It yields the protein CASSPETSGYEQYF. This sequence joins TRBV7-8 and TRBJ2-7, with 9 bases aligning to TRBD2. This CDR3 is 14 amino acids long. V dropped 5 bases and J dropped 4; count of bases not matched to a gene: 6. Germline V lookup: CDR1 SGHVS, CDR2 FQNEAQ.